The clone carrying this T cell receptor beta chain occurred a few times. Its antigen is unknown. The data were obtained in a study of T-cell memory formation after mild COVID-19. V lost 4 bases and J lost 2, with 10 bases in between. This CDR3 is built from 13 residues. The germline gives CDR1 SGHRS, CDR2 YFSETQ. One entry per CDR3 protein, called by TCRdb with MiXCR from the 5' RACE reads. The sample consists of approximately 440,000 distinct CDR3 sequences, 20% of them appearing once. Study-wide findings and caveats: Contracting CD4+ clones lay largely in CM and EM, with CD8+ ones residing in EMRA.

The chain has TRBV5-1 and TRBJ2-7; D ambiguous. The sequenced material came from PBMCs or a T cell subset sorted from them (not recorded which). This receptor was taken from an adult woman who had mild COVID-19 (a few samples of this study predate the infection). Cell type and time point are not known. The CDR3, as DNA: TGCGCCAGCAGCACTGGCTACGCCTACGAGCAGTACTTC. Amino acids: CASSTGYAYEQYF. Based on the CDR3 plus reference TRBV5-1 and TRBJ2-7, the full variable domain is KAGVTQTPRYLIKTRGQQVTLSCSPISGHRSVSWYQQTPGQGLQFLFEYFSETQRNKGNFPGRFSGRQFSNSRSEMNVSTLELGDSALYLCASSTGYAYEQYFGPGTRLTVT.